The T cell receptor (beta chain) described here comes from a study of regulatory T cells in long-lasting Graves disease. Study-level findings and limits: Analyses excluded thyroid tissue, covering peripheral blood alone.

Time point here: newly diagnosed GD, antithyroid drugs for less than 3 months. Preparation of the TCR library used RNA extracted from PBMCs. This clonotype was counted many times. Its antigen is not known. Assembly of TCR beta libraries relied on iRepertoire HTBI primers together with Arm-PCR of CDR3 regions. From the multiplex PCR reads, TCRdb called clonotypes with MiXCR, one entry per CDR3 protein. The table records a few hundred thousand distinct CDR3 sequences, about a sixth of them present only once. The ends were cut back, 5 bases at V and 4 bases at J, with 11 bases in the middle. The CDR3 covers 12 residues. CDR1 GTSNPN and CDR2 SVGIG come from the germline V gene (reference sequence). This same sample was also taken into another study, of T cells in Graves' hyperthyroidism and ophthalmopathy. That paper notes: First-round RT-PCR with HTBI primers amplified the TCR CDR3 region. Also found in blood were most expanded thyroid clonotypes above 0.001.

The source material was peripheral blood mononuclear cells (PBMCs), sampled at new diagnosis, from a patient treated with antithyroid drugs. J is TRBJ2-5 and V is TRBV30; D gene ambiguous. This TCR came from a woman aged 18 to 35 with Graves disease. The chain's CDR3 is CAWASFGETQYF. Here the CDR3 DNA reads TGTGCCTGGGCGAGTTTTGGAGAGACCCAGTACTTC.